One and the same sample provided the 30 T cell receptor beta chains below, sequenced in a study of blood T cell repertoires in COVID-19. The table came from immunoSEQ multiplex PCR; TCRdb's copy has only in-frame clones and leaves some out. The table includes about 170,000 clones, around 85% detected once. Sequencing input: peripheral blood. These receptors were taken from an older woman with COVID-19, enrolled during active disease.

The rearrangement joins TRBV6-5 to TRBJ1-6; perhaps TRBD1 as D (5 bases). CDR1 and CDR2 (germline): MNHEY, SVGAGI. V dropped 0 bases and J dropped 7 bases, with 10 bases sitting between them. The CDR3 extends over 15 amino acids. CDR3 coding DNA: TGTGCCAGCAGTTACTCCAGGGTAGTCAATTCACCCCTCCACTTT. As protein: CASSYSRVVNSPLHF.

This chain joins TRBV15 and TRBJ2-2, with D tentatively TRBD1 (5 bases). The CDR3 spans 16 residues. Germline V lookup: CDR1 LNHNV, CDR2 YYDKDF (reference sequence). Trimming pared 1 base from V and 2 bases from J, leaving 11 bases between. The CDR3 loop reads CATSRGFRDNTGELFF. The CDR3 DNA reads as TGTGCCACCAGCAGAGGGTTCAGGGATAACACCGGGGAGCTGTTTTTT.

J is TRBJ2-7 and V is TRBV5-1; D is perhaps TRBD1 (5 bases). Trimming removed 0 bases from V and 1 base from J, with 11 bases in between. Per germline, CDR1 SGHRS and CDR2 YFSETQ. CDR3 length equals 15 residues. The CDR3 DNA reads as TGCGCCAGCAGCTTGGAGCCAGGGCCTTCCTACGAGCAGTACTTC. It translates to CASSLEPGPSYEQYF.

The chain employs TRBV5-5 and TRBJ2-7; 9 nucleotides match TRBD1. CDR3 length: 15 amino acids. Germline CDR1 and CDR2: SGHKS and YYEKEE (reference sequence). J was trimmed by 6 bases and V by 4 bases; bases with no gene match: 11. CDR3 protein: CASSVGTGREIEQYF. In nucleotides, the CDR3 is TGTGCCAGCAGCGTCGGGACAGGGAGAGAGATCGAGCAGTACTTC.

The CDR3 DNA reads TGTGCCAGCAGCCCAGAGGTCGGGGAGCGGCAGCCCCAGCATTTT. Protein product: CASSPEVGERQPQHF. The chain is built from TRBV7-9 and TRBJ1-5; D call uncertain. Per the germline V gene, CDR1 is SEHNR and CDR2 is FQNEAQ (reference sequence). V lost 5 bases, J lost 7 bases, and 18 bases lay in between. The CDR3 extends over 15 amino acids.

The chain employs TRBV27 and TRBJ1-4, with D perhaps TRBD1 (5 bases). V was shortened by 1 base and J by 2 bases, with 8 bases between the two germline ends. CDR3 length equals 15 residues. Germline lookup yields CDR1 MNHEY and CDR2 SMNVEV (reference sequence). CDR3 sequence (DNA): TGTGCCAGCAGTTTATATCGGGGGACTAATGAAAAACTGTTTTTT. This encodes CASSLYRGTNEKLFF.

The chain is built from TRBV12-5 and TRBJ2-7; D possibly corresponds to TRBD2 (6 bases). The length of the CDR3 is 16 residues. V lost 0 bases to trimming and J lost 0 bases, with 12 bases between them. Germline values: CDR1 LGHNT, CDR2 FRNRAP. In nucleotides, the CDR3 is TGTGCTAGTGGTTTGGTAATCGGGAGTTCCTCCTACGAGCAGTACTTC. It specifies CASGLVIGSSSYEQYF. Full variable domain (outside the CDR3, taken from reference TRBV12-5 and TRBJ2-7): DARVTQTPRHKVTEMGQEVTMRCQPILGHNTVFWYRQTMMQGLELLAYFRNRAPLDDSGMPKDRFSAEMPDATLATLKIQPSEPRDSAVYFCASGLVIGSSSYEQYFGPGTRLTVT.

The chain carries TRBV5-1 and TRBJ2-6; the match to TRBD1 covers 9 bases. The J segment lost 4 bases and the V segment lost 3 bases, leaving 5 bases of the junction unmatched. Germline assignment: CDR1 SGHRS and CDR2 YFSETQ. This CDR3 has 16 residues. The CDR3 DNA follows: TGCGCCAGCAGCTCCGACAGGGGGAGAGGGGCCAACGTCCTGACTTTC. Translation: CASSSDRGRGANVLTF. Variable domain in full (rest from reference TRBV5-1 and TRBJ2-6): KAGVTQTPRYLIKTRGQQVTLSCSPISGHRSVSWYQQTPGQGLQFLFEYFSETQRNKGNFPGRFSGRQFSNSRSEMNVSTLELGDSALYLCASSSDRGRGANVLTFGAGSRLTVL.

The chain uses TRBV28 and TRBJ1-5; 8 positions match TRBD1. The CDR3 runs to 16 residues. The V gene's germline CDR1 is MDHEN and CDR2 SYDVKM. The ends lost 5 bases at V and 2 bases at J; junction bases unmatched: 8. The CDR3 nucleotides are TGTGCCAGCAGTCCCCGGACAGGGAAAGGCAATCAGCCCCAGCATTTT. This translates into CASSPRTGKGNQPQHF.

The chain uses TRBV7-2 and TRBJ1-5; D might be TRBD1 (5 bases). CDR3 size: 13 residues. V gave up 3 bases and J gave up 5 bases, with 8 bases separating them. Germline V gene data show CDR1 as SGHTA and CDR2 as FQGNSA. This CDR3 reads CASSLGLHQPQHF. The CDR3, as DNA: TGTGCCAGCAGCTTGGGGCTACATCAGCCCCAGCATTTT.

This rearrangement joins TRBV6-6 to TRBJ1-5; 10 nucleotides align to TRBD1. This CDR3 region has 14 residues. Germline-derived CDR1 and CDR2 are MNHNY and SVGAGI (reference sequence). V lost 8 bases and J lost 6; bases outside the gene matches: 7. CDR3 amino acids: CASFPGQGRQPQHF. For the CDR3, the DNA is TGTGCCAGCTTCCCGGGACAGGGGCGTCAGCCCCAGCATTTT.

The chain is built from TRBV5-5 and TRBJ1-2; TRBD1 matches at 11 bases. V shed 4 bases and J 4 bases; nucleotides not matched to a gene: 15. This CDR3 is built from 18 residues. Germline V gives CDR1 SGHKS, CDR2 YYEKEE (reference sequence). CDR3 DNA: TGTGCCAGCAGCCTAACTTTTGGACAGGGGGCTGCTTCCTATGGCTACACCTTC. Protein product: CASSLTFGQGAASYGYTF.

The rearrangement links TRBV5-1 to TRBJ2-1, with a tentative D call TRBD2 (7 bases). The CDR3 spans 17 residues. V lost 3 bases and J 2 bases, leaving 18 bases between the germline ends. Germline assignment: CDR1 SGHRS and CDR2 YFSETQ. The CDR3 coding sequence is TGCGCCAGCAGCTATCTAGGGGGGAGGGCCGCCTACAATGAGCAGTTCTTC. Its translation is CASSYLGGRAAYNEQFF.

This clone was counted once. The chain has TRBV5-1 and TRBJ2-6, with 9 nucleotides matching TRBD1. The CDR3 is made up of 18 amino acids. Trimming removed 0 bases from V and 3 bases from J; junction bases left unmatched: 7. Germline CDR1 and CDR2: SGHRS and YFSETQ. The CDR3 spells CASSLVGQGSGGANVLTF. CDR3 sequence (DNA): TGCGCCAGCAGCTTGGTAGGACAGGGGTCGGGTGGGGCCAACGTCCTGACTTTC.

The chain couples TRBV7-2 to TRBJ1-3, with a weak D call TRBD1 (6 bases). Germline CDR1 is SGHTA and CDR2 is FQGNSA. The CDR3 consists of 15 residues. Trimming cost V 2 bases and J 0 bases, with 8 bases left between them. CDR3: CASSLQGPSGNTIYF. The CDR3 coding sequence is TGTGCCAGCAGCTTACAGGGGCCCTCTGGAAACACCATATATTTT.

The chain combines TRBV3-1 (or the pseudogene TRBV3-2) with TRBJ1-6; D might be TRBD1 (6 bases). Germline CDR1 is LGHDT and CDR2 is YNNKEL (reference sequence). V was trimmed by 2 bases and J by 1 base, leaving 6 bases between them. This CDR3 comprises 15 residues. CDR3 loop: CASSQTGSYNSPLHF. CDR3 DNA: TGTGCCAGCAGCCAAACAGGGTCCTATAATTCACCCCTCCACTTT.

V is TRBV27 and J is TRBJ2-3; 11 bases fit TRBD2. From germline, CDR1 is MNHEY and CDR2 SMNVEV (reference sequence). The trim removed 5 bases at V and 6 bases at J, leaving 7 bases unmatched. This CDR3 spans 15 amino acids. The CDR3 is CASSITSGRGDTQYF. CDR3 DNA sequence: TGTGCCAGCAGTATTACTAGCGGGAGAGGGGATACGCAGTATTTT.

In nucleotides, the CDR3 is TGTGCCAGCAGCCTAAGATTGACCGGGACAGGGCCTGGAAACACCATATATTTT. Translation gives CASSLRLTGTGPGNTIYF. The rearrangement links TRBV7-8 to TRBJ1-3; 9 bases are shared with TRBD1. There are 18 residues in the CDR3. The junction had 13 bases not matched to a gene; V was cut back by 5 bases and J by 2 bases. Germline V gene data show CDR1 as SGHVS and CDR2 as FQNEAQ.

The chain combines TRBV13 with TRBJ2-5, with 8 bases matching TRBD1. The CDR3 length is 14 residues. Germline values: CDR1 PRHDT, CDR2 FYEKMQ (reference sequence). Trimming removed 5 bases from V and 5 bases from J; junction bases left unmatched: 7. This CDR3 reads CASSPDRVGETQYF. Written as DNA, the CDR3 is TGTGCCAGCAGCCCGGACAGGGTAGGCGAGACCCAGTACTTC.

The gene calls are TRBV19 and TRBJ1-2, with D unresolved. CDR1 and CDR2 from the germline V gene are LNHDA and SQIVND (reference sequence). Trimming shortened V by 5 bases and J by 2 bases, and 15 bases separated the two germline ends. This CDR3 has 15 amino acids. The DNA for the CDR3 is TGTGCCAGTAGTCCGCGCTCGACGGGAAACTATGGCTACACCTTC. It yields the protein CASSPRSTGNYGYTF.

The rearrangement uses TRBV2 and TRBJ2-7, with D maybe TRBD2 (5 bases). V gave up 7 bases and J gave up 3 bases, with 13 bases separating them. The CDR3 has 13 amino acids. Germline assignment: CDR1 SNHLY and CDR2 FYNNEI. CDR3 coding DNA: TGTGCCAGCATTGGACTGGGTCTCTACGAGCAGTACTTC. Encoded protein: CASIGLGLYEQYF. The full variable domain, in which reference TRBV2 and TRBJ2-7 provide the parts outside the CDR3, is EPEVTQTPSHQVTQMGQEVILRCVPISNHLYFYWYRQILGQKVEFLVSFYNNEISEKSEIFDDQFSVERPDGSNFTLKIRSTKLEDSAMYFCASIGLGLYEQYFGPGTRLTVT.

This clone was seen once. This chain uses TRBV4-3 with TRBJ1-5, with D unclear. The germline V gene has CDR1 LGHNA and CDR2 YSLEER. The CDR3 is 14 amino acids. V lost 0 bases and J 3 bases, leaving 6 bases between the germline ends. As DNA, the CDR3 is TGCGCCAGCAGCCAAGACAGTATCAATCAGCCCCAGCATTTT. Amino acids: CASSQDSINQPQHF.

The chain recombines TRBV7-8 with TRBJ1-5; the match to TRBD1 covers 10 bases. Germline V CDR1 and CDR2: SGHVS, FQNEAQ. After removal of 3 bases from V and 8 bases from J, the junction contained 1 base not matched to a gene. The CDR3 is 13 residues long. The CDR3 here is CASSFGTGEPQHF. The CDR3 DNA sequence: TGTGCCAGCAGCTTCGGGACAGGGGAGCCCCAGCATTTT.

This clone appeared a single time. This chain connects TRBV19 to TRBJ2-7, with TRBD2 identical over 9 bases. The CDR3 is 14 amino acids. V trimming: 4 bases; J trimming: 7 bases; junction bases outside the gene matches: 8. Germline CDR1 is LNHDA and CDR2 is SQIVND (reference sequence). The CDR3 DNA reads TGTGCCAGTAGTACCGTCGCGGGAGGGGGGGAGCAGTACTTC. As protein: CASSTVAGGGEQYF.

The chain is built from TRBV10-3 and TRBJ2-1; a weak D match, TRBD2 (6 bases). There are 16 residues in the CDR3. CDR1 and CDR2 (germline): ENHRY, SYGVKD. Trimming removed 0 bases at V and 6 bases at J, with 15 bases between. The CDR3 here is CAISESTRRVPNEQFF. The DNA for the CDR3 is TGTGCCATCAGTGAGTCGACTAGACGGGTGCCCAATGAGCAGTTCTTC.

CDR3 coding DNA: TGTGCCAGCAGCGAACGGGACAGGGGCAGAGACATTCAGTACTTC. Protein product: CASSERDRGRDIQYF. The chain carries TRBV9 and TRBJ2-4, with TRBD1 matching over 10 bases. Germline V gene sequence: CDR1 SGDLS, CDR2 YYNGEE. The CDR3 has 15 residues. V lost 3 bases and J lost 8; bases outside the gene matches: 8.

The chain is built from TRBV6-5 and TRBJ1-2; 7 nucleotides align to TRBD1. Trimming at V came to 1 base and at J to 2 bases, leaving 1 base not matched to a gene. This CDR3 comprises 14 residues. CDR1 and CDR2 (germline): MNHEY, SVGAGI. CDR3 DNA: TGTGCCAGCAGTTACTTGGGACAGAACTATGGCTACACCTTC. Translating it yields CASSYLGQNYGYTF.

V and J are TRBV30 and TRBJ1-2; 10 bases match TRBD1. V lost 3 bases and J lost 2; bases outside the gene matches: 6. CDR1 is GTSNPN and CDR2 is SVGIG in the germline V gene (reference sequence). This CDR3 spans 15 amino acids. As DNA, the CDR3 is TGTGCCTGGAGGACGGGACAGGGGATGAACTATGGCTACACCTTC. Translating it yields CAWRTGQGMNYGYTF.

V gene TRBV13 combines with J gene TRBJ2-7, with TRBD2 matching 8 bases. J lost 3 bases, V lost 7 bases, and 8 bases had no gene match. Germline V gene data show CDR1 as PRHDT and CDR2 as FYEKMQ (reference sequence). The CDR3 covers 14 residues. The CDR3 loop reads CASTLTAGGYEQYF. CDR3 in DNA: TGTGCCAGCACGTTAACCGCGGGGGGCTACGAGCAGTACTTC.

The rearrangement joins TRBV9 to TRBJ2-5; D is unclear. Trimming pared 0 bases from V and 0 bases from J, leaving 6 bases between. This CDR3 contains 14 residues. Germline assignment: CDR1 SGDLS and CDR2 YYNGEE. This chain's CDR3 is CASSVGLHQETQYF. CDR3 nucleotides: TGTGCCAGCAGCGTAGGGCTCCACCAAGAGACCCAGTACTTC.